This T cell receptor (beta chain) was captured in a study of shared clonotypes between healthy human individuals. Findings of the study overall: Clonotype sharing across a few donors was observed for about 4.8% of naive CD4 clonotypes. Against clonotypes common to all four donors, non-shared ones had lower generation probabilities.

Only in-frame clones appear in the TCRdb table, and some are missing; sequencing was by immunoSEQ multiplex PCR. The sample records around 2.5 million clones, 80% to 95% being singletons. Comments on this clone: The target antigen is unknown.

CDR1 is MDHEN, CDR2 SYDVKM, per germline. Trimming took 0 bases from V and 4 from J, leaving 13 bases between them. The CDR3 has 16 amino acids. This TCR came from a young man in good health. Some clones in this sample may be carry-over from other donors' samples. The chain is built from TRBV28 and TRBJ1-5; no clear D gene. Sequencing input: naive CD4+ T cells from PBMCs. This sample's subset: CD45RA+ positively selected. The CDR3 is CASSLWGRFGNQPQHF. The CDR3 region has the DNA TGTGCCAGCAGTTTATGGGGCAGGTTCGGGAATCAGCCCCAGCATTTT.